This is a list of T cell receptor beta chains from one sample in a study of T cell responses to AZD1222 COVID-19 vaccine. TCRdb keeps only in-frame clones here, not all; method: immunoSEQ multiplex PCR. The repertoire holds about 100,000 clones, more than 75% seen once, with over 4% in the top ten. The source was peripheral blood, collected on day 0 of MenACWY control vaccination. The receptor set was obtained from an adult in good health. Both conserved end residues are part of each CDR3. The order of the fields is CDR3 DNA, CDR3 protein, V gene, clone size, D gene, J gene. A D gene is named only where the DNA matches it firmly. Clone size appears in some rows only: once, few, many, or a class for an expanded clone.

CDR3nt: TGTGCCAGCAGCTTAGGAGCAGCTCAGTACTTC
CDR3aa: CASSLGAAQYF
v_gene: TRBV11-2
abundance: NA
d_gene: NA
j_gene: TRBJ2-7

CDR3nt: TGCAGCGTTGGTCGGCAGGGCCAAGAGACCCAGTACTTC
CDR3aa: CSVGRQGQETQYF
v_gene: TRBV29-1
abundance: NA
d_gene: NA
j_gene: TRBJ2-5

CDR3nt: TGTGCCTCGAAACAGGCCTTCGCAGGTCGTGAGCAGTTCTTC
CDR3aa: CASKQAFAGREQFF
v_gene: TRBV7-2
abundance: NA
d_gene: NA
j_gene: TRBJ2-1

CDR3nt: TGTGCCAGCAGCCGGGGGACAGGGCAGAACACCGGGGAGCTGTTTTTT
CDR3aa: CASSRGTGQNTGELFF
v_gene: TRBV7-9
abundance: NA
d_gene: TRBD1
j_gene: TRBJ2-2

CDR3nt: TGTGCCAGCAGATTATCAGGTGGAGGCAACTATGGCTACACCTTC
CDR3aa: CASRLSGGGNYGYTF
v_gene: TRBV27
abundance: NA
d_gene: NA
j_gene: TRBJ1-2

CDR3nt: TGTGCCAGCAGCCAGAGCCGCTGGGCCCAGCATTTT
CDR3aa: CASSQSRWAQHF
v_gene: TRBV5-8
abundance: NA
d_gene: NA
j_gene: TRBJ1-5

CDR3nt: TGTGCCAGCAGCCCGGGGGGGGTTGGTGGCTACACCTTC
CDR3aa: CASSPGGVGGYTF
v_gene: TRBV6-5
abundance: NA
d_gene: NA
j_gene: TRBJ1-2

CDR3nt: TGTGCCTGGAGTGTAAATCGGGGCTATGGCTACACCTTC
CDR3aa: CAWSVNRGYGYTF
v_gene: TRBV30
abundance: NA
d_gene: NA
j_gene: TRBJ1-2

CDR3nt: TGTGCCAGCAGTTTATTAGGGGGGGACACCGGGGAGCTGTTTTTT
CDR3aa: CASSLLGGDTGELFF
v_gene: TRBV28
abundance: NA
d_gene: NA
j_gene: TRBJ2-2

CDR3nt: TGTGCCACCAGTGATTCAATTCCTAGCGGGAGGCCCAACACCGGGGAGCTGTTTTTT
CDR3aa: CATSDSIPSGRPNTGELFF
v_gene: TRBV24-1
abundance: NA
d_gene: TRBD2
j_gene: TRBJ2-2

CDR3nt: TGTGCCAGCAGCTTAGTCACCAGCAATCAGCCCCAGCATTTT
CDR3aa: CASSLVTSNQPQHF
v_gene: TRBV7-8
abundance: NA
d_gene: NA
j_gene: TRBJ1-5

CDR3nt: TGCAGCGTTGCTTCGACAGGGTTGAGGGCTGAAGCTTTCTTT
CDR3aa: CSVASTGLRAEAFF
v_gene: TRBV29-1
abundance: NA
d_gene: TRBD1
j_gene: TRBJ1-1

CDR3nt: TGTGCCAGCAGCCGCTCGGACAGTAATTCACCCCTCCACTTT
CDR3aa: CASSRSDSNSPLHF
v_gene: TRBV3-1/TRBV3-2
abundance: NA
d_gene: NA
j_gene: TRBJ1-6

CDR3nt: TGTGCCAGCAGCTTAGGGTCAGGGCCCTTATACTACACCTTC
CDR3aa: CASSLGSGPLYYTF
v_gene: TRBV7-2
abundance: NA
d_gene: NA
j_gene: TRBJ1-2

CDR3nt: TGTGCCAGTCAATACCAGGGCACAGATACGCAGTATTTT
CDR3aa: CASQYQGTDTQYF
v_gene: TRBV9
abundance: NA
d_gene: NA
j_gene: TRBJ2-3

CDR3nt: TGTGCCAGCAGCTTAACCGCTTATTCGGACACTGAAGCTTTCTTT
CDR3aa: CASSLTAYSDTEAFF
v_gene: TRBV11-2
abundance: NA
d_gene: NA
j_gene: TRBJ1-1

CDR3nt: TGCGCCAGCAGCCAGGGGGGGGATTACGAGCAGTACTTC
CDR3aa: CASSQGGDYEQYF
v_gene: TRBV4-1
abundance: NA
d_gene: TRBD2
j_gene: TRBJ2-7

CDR3nt: TGTGCCAGCAGCTTTAGCGGGGGGAATGAAAAACTGTTTTTT
CDR3aa: CASSFSGGNEKLFF
v_gene: TRBV7-2
abundance: NA
d_gene: NA
j_gene: TRBJ1-4

CDR3nt: TGTGCCAGCAGTGAAGGTATAGGGATCTTTTACGAGCAGTACTTC
CDR3aa: CASSEGIGIFYEQYF
v_gene: TRBV6-1
abundance: NA
d_gene: NA
j_gene: TRBJ2-7

CDR3nt: TGCGCCAGCAGCCCCGACGGGGCCTCTGGAAACACCATATATTTT
CDR3aa: CASSPDGASGNTIYF
v_gene: TRBV5-1
abundance: once
d_gene: NA
j_gene: TRBJ1-3

CDR3nt: TGTGCCAGCAGTACAGGGAGTAGCAATCAGCCCCAGCATTTT
CDR3aa: CASSTGSSNQPQHF
v_gene: TRBV27
abundance: NA
d_gene: NA
j_gene: TRBJ1-5

CDR3nt: TGTGCCAGCAGTTTATCGTTCAGGGGCCCCTCCTACGAGCAGTACTTC
CDR3aa: CASSLSFRGPSYEQYF
v_gene: TRBV27
abundance: NA
d_gene: NA
j_gene: TRBJ2-7

CDR3nt: TGTGCCAGCAGTCGGCGGGGACAGAATAATTCACCCCTCCACTTT
CDR3aa: CASSRRGQNNSPLHF
v_gene: TRBV6-5
abundance: NA
d_gene: TRBD1
j_gene: TRBJ1-6

CDR3nt: TGTGCCAGTAGTATCGAGGGACTGATGCCCCAGCATTTT
CDR3aa: CASSIEGLMPQHF
v_gene: TRBV19
abundance: NA
d_gene: NA
j_gene: TRBJ1-5

CDR3nt: TGTGCCAGCAGCATAAGTTGGGACAGGGACTACGAGCAGTACTTC
CDR3aa: CASSISWDRDYEQYF
v_gene: TRBV27
abundance: few
d_gene: TRBD1
j_gene: TRBJ2-7

CDR3nt: TGTGCCAGCAGGAAGGGGCAGGACTATGGCTACACCTTC
CDR3aa: CASRKGQDYGYTF
v_gene: TRBV28
abundance: once
d_gene: NA
j_gene: TRBJ1-2

CDR3nt: TGTGCCAGCAGTGAATCAACAGGGTCTGGGGCCAACGTCCTGACTTTC
CDR3aa: CASSESTGSGANVLTF
v_gene: TRBV6-1
abundance: NA
d_gene: NA
j_gene: TRBJ2-6

CDR3nt: TGCGCCAGCAGCCAGGACGATAGAGGGACTAGAGGCGAGCAGTACTTC
CDR3aa: CASSQDDRGTRGEQYF
v_gene: TRBV4-3
abundance: NA
d_gene: TRBD2
j_gene: TRBJ2-7

CDR3nt: TGTGCCAGCAGTTACATGGGGTACCAAGAGACCCAGTACTTC
CDR3aa: CASSYMGYQETQYF
v_gene: TRBV6-2/TRBV6-3
abundance: NA
d_gene: NA
j_gene: TRBJ2-5

CDR3nt: TGCGCCAGCAGAATGGCCCTTATGAACACTGAAGCTTTCTTT
CDR3aa: CASRMALMNTEAFF
v_gene: TRBV10-2
abundance: NA
d_gene: NA
j_gene: TRBJ1-1

CDR3nt: TGTGCCAGCAGCGCTGGACAGGGTAAGAATTCACCCCTCCACTTT
CDR3aa: CASSAGQGKNSPLHF
v_gene: TRBV9
abundance: NA
d_gene: TRBD1
j_gene: TRBJ1-6

CDR3nt: TGTGCCAGCAGCCCCCACGCGACGGTCGGCGAGCAGTACTTC
CDR3aa: CASSPHATVGEQYF
v_gene: TRBV6-2/TRBV6-3
abundance: NA
d_gene: NA
j_gene: TRBJ2-7

CDR3nt: TGTGCCAGCAGGACCGGGACTAGCGGGGCCGCAGATACGCAGTATTTT
CDR3aa: CASRTGTSGAADTQYF
v_gene: TRBV27
abundance: NA
d_gene: TRBD2
j_gene: TRBJ2-3

CDR3nt: TGTGCCAGCTCACCGTCGGGGGAGACCCAGTACTTC
CDR3aa: CASSPSGETQYF
v_gene: TRBV18
abundance: NA
d_gene: NA
j_gene: TRBJ2-5

CDR3nt: TGCGCCAGCAGCCAGGGGTGGGCCGGGACCTCCTATAATTCACCCCTCCACTTT
CDR3aa: CASSQGWAGTSYNSPLHF
v_gene: TRBV5-1
abundance: NA
d_gene: NA
j_gene: TRBJ1-6

CDR3nt: TGCGCCAGCAGCTTGGTTATTCGGGAGACCCAGTACTTC
CDR3aa: CASSLVIRETQYF
v_gene: TRBV5-1
abundance: NA
d_gene: NA
j_gene: TRBJ2-5

CDR3nt: TGTGCCAGCAGCTCTCCGGCAGGACCTGATGGGGAGCTGTTTTTT
CDR3aa: CASSSPAGPDGELFF
v_gene: TRBV5-4
abundance: NA
d_gene: NA
j_gene: TRBJ2-2

CDR3nt: TGTGCCAGCACCCTAGGACAGGGGGCTGGGAACACTGAAGCTTTCTTT
CDR3aa: CASTLGQGAGNTEAFF
v_gene: TRBV5-5
abundance: NA
d_gene: TRBD1
j_gene: TRBJ1-1

CDR3nt: TGTGCCAGCAGAGGACAGGGGCAATCCTACGAGCAGTACTTC
CDR3aa: CASRGQGQSYEQYF
v_gene: TRBV27
abundance: NA
d_gene: TRBD1
j_gene: TRBJ2-7

CDR3nt: TGTGCCAGCAGCCAAGAAATAGGGTCGGGGTATGGCTACACCTTC
CDR3aa: CASSQEIGSGYGYTF
v_gene: TRBV14
abundance: NA
d_gene: NA
j_gene: TRBJ1-2

CDR3nt: TGTGCCAGCAGCTTGGGTGGGCGTCCTAGTCCCTACGAGCAGTACTTC
CDR3aa: CASSLGGRPSPYEQYF
v_gene: TRBV7-2
abundance: NA
d_gene: NA
j_gene: TRBJ2-7

CDR3nt: TGTGCCAGCAGCTTCCCAGAGACCCAGTACTTC
CDR3aa: CASSFPETQYF
v_gene: TRBV5-8
abundance: few
d_gene: NA
j_gene: TRBJ2-5

CDR3nt: TGTGCCAGTACCACGACTAGCGGGACTCTTCATGAGCAGTTCTTC
CDR3aa: CASTTTSGTLHEQFF
v_gene: TRBV19
abundance: NA
d_gene: TRBD2
j_gene: TRBJ2-1

CDR3nt: TGTGCCAGTAGTATGGGGAACAATCAGCCCCAGCATTTT
CDR3aa: CASSMGNNQPQHF
v_gene: TRBV19
abundance: NA
d_gene: NA
j_gene: TRBJ1-5

CDR3nt: TGTGCCAGCAGCGTAGGGGGCCCAACTAGCAGCTCCTACAATGAGCAGTTCTTC
CDR3aa: CASSVGGPTSSSYNEQFF
v_gene: TRBV9
abundance: NA
d_gene: NA
j_gene: TRBJ2-1

CDR3nt: TGCGCCAGCAGCTTAGGCGGGGGTGGAAGCGCAGATACGCAGTATTTT
CDR3aa: CASSLGGGGSADTQYF
v_gene: TRBV5-1
abundance: NA
d_gene: TRBD2
j_gene: TRBJ2-3

CDR3nt: TGCAGTGCTAATGTTGGCTATGGCTACACCTTC
CDR3aa: CSANVGYGYTF
v_gene: TRBV20-1
abundance: NA
d_gene: NA
j_gene: TRBJ1-2

CDR3nt: TGTGCCAGCAGGACAGGGAGCTCTGGAAACACCATATATTTT
CDR3aa: CASRTGSSGNTIYF
v_gene: TRBV28
abundance: few
d_gene: TRBD1
j_gene: TRBJ1-3

CDR3nt: TGTGCCAGCAGCTTCGGACTCACCGGGGAGCTGTTTTTT
CDR3aa: CASSFGLTGELFF
v_gene: TRBV11-2
abundance: NA
d_gene: NA
j_gene: TRBJ2-2

CDR3nt: TGTGCCAGCAGCTCCGGGGTAGATGAAAAACTGTTTTTT
CDR3aa: CASSSGVDEKLFF
v_gene: TRBV7-8
abundance: NA
d_gene: NA
j_gene: TRBJ1-4

CDR3nt: TGTGCCAGCAGCAGTGGAGCGACCCAGTACTTC
CDR3aa: CASSSGATQYF
v_gene: TRBV28
abundance: NA
d_gene: NA
j_gene: TRBJ2-5

CDR3nt: TGCGCCAGCAGCCGGGCGGGCGGCAGCACAGATACGCAGTATTTT
CDR3aa: CASSRAGGSTDTQYF
v_gene: TRBV5-1
abundance: NA
d_gene: NA
j_gene: TRBJ2-3

CDR3nt: TGCAGCGTTGACAAACAGGGAATTGGAACTGAAGCTTTCTTT
CDR3aa: CSVDKQGIGTEAFF
v_gene: TRBV29-1
abundance: NA
d_gene: NA
j_gene: TRBJ1-1

CDR3nt: TGTGCCAGCAGCCGCGGACAGACCTACGAGCAGTACTTC
CDR3aa: CASSRGQTYEQYF
v_gene: TRBV11-2
abundance: NA
d_gene: NA
j_gene: TRBJ2-7

CDR3nt: TGTGCCAGCAGGAAAAGCTCCTACGAGCAGTACTTC
CDR3aa: CASRKSSYEQYF
v_gene: TRBV28
abundance: few
d_gene: NA
j_gene: TRBJ2-7

CDR3nt: TGTGCCAGCAGTTTAGAAGACACTGAAGCTTTCTTT
CDR3aa: CASSLEDTEAFF
v_gene: TRBV28
abundance: NA
d_gene: NA
j_gene: TRBJ1-1

CDR3nt: TGTGCCAGTACCCGTGACCGACAGTCCAATCAGCCCCAGCATTTT
CDR3aa: CASTRDRQSNQPQHF
v_gene: TRBV19
abundance: NA
d_gene: NA
j_gene: TRBJ1-5

CDR3nt: TGTGCCAGCAGTAGGGACATTAACACTGAAGCTTTCTTT
CDR3aa: CASSRDINTEAFF
v_gene: TRBV6-2/TRBV6-3
abundance: NA
d_gene: NA
j_gene: TRBJ1-1

CDR3nt: TGTGCCAGCAGTTACTCCCGGGACAGACCCTATGGCTACACCTTC
CDR3aa: CASSYSRDRPYGYTF
v_gene: TRBV6-5
abundance: NA
d_gene: TRBD1
j_gene: TRBJ1-2